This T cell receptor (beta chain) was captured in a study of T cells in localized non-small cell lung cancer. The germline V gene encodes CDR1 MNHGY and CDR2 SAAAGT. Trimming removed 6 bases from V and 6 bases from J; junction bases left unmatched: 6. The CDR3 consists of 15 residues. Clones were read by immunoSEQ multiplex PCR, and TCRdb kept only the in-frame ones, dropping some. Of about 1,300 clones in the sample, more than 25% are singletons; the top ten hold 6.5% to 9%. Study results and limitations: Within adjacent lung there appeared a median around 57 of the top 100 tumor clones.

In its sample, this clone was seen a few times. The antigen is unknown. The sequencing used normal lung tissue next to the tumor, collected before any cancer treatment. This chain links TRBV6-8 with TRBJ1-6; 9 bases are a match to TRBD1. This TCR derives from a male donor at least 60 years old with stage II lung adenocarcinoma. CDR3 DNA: TGTGCCAGCAGCCCGACAGGGGGTTTTAATTCACCCCTCCACTTT. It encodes CASSPTGGFNSPLHF.